This TCR beta chain was found in a study of blood T cell repertoires in COVID-19. Overall study context: Collection of acute and convalescent COVID-19 samples took place in the United States, Italy and Spain. Nucleic acid was either cDNA or gDNA, and it came from T cells, B-cell-depleted T cells, or PBMCs.

With regard to this clone: The same CDR3 is also encoded by other DNA sequences in this sample.

Libraries were prepared by immunoSEQ multiplex PCR; TCRdb keeps only in-frame clonotypes and omits some of them. Here the sample spans about 180,000 clones, approximately 80% being singletons. Participants came from roughly 23 US areas, aged roughly 18 to 89 years. Recovered Cohort 3 donors showed two negative PCRs, clearance, or symptom resolution. The ends lost 1 base at V and 8 bases at J; junction bases unmatched: 2. The CDR3 has 13 residues. Germline CDR1 reads SEHNR; CDR2 reads FQNEAQ (reference sequence). The chain couples TRBV7-9 to TRBJ1-2, with TRBD1 matching 9 bases. The TCR originated in a woman aged 50 to 60 who had recovered from COVID-19. The sample was PBMCs or T cells enriched from blood (not recorded which). The CDR3, as DNA: TGTGCCAGCAGCTTAGGACAGGGGGACGGCTACACCTTC. It yields the protein CASSLGQGDGYTF.